Shown below are 23 T cell receptor beta chains from a single sample sequenced in a study of T cells after yellow fever vaccination. MiXCR, run by TCRdb on the 5' RACE reads, gives a single entry per CDR3 protein. In the table there are approximately 120,000 distinct CDR3 sequences, about 7.4% of which are singletons. The material was CD4+ T cells sorted from PBMCs, obtained 10 to 11 days after the first yellow fever vaccination. All receptors derive from a man in his late teens or twenties who received the YFV17D yellow fever vaccine.

This clonotype was counted at least ten times. This chain uses TRBV5-1 with TRBJ2-3; the match to TRBD2 covers 8 bases. The V segment lost 0 bases and the J segment 1 base; nucleotides outside the gene matches: 4. Per germline, CDR1 SGHRS and CDR2 YFSETQ. This CDR3 is built from 16 residues. The CDR3 is CASSLEGRGGTDTQYF. In nucleotides, the CDR3 is TGCGCCAGCAGCTTGGAAGGGCGGGGGGGCACAGATACGCAGTATTTT.

The chain is built from TRBV12-3 or TRBV12-4 and TRBJ1-1, with a tentative D call TRBD1 (6 bases). The CDR3 sequence is 14 residues long. Trimming removed 5 bases at V and 0 bases at J, with 10 bases between. The CDR3 DNA reads as TGTGCCAGCAGTACACAGGGATTGAACACTGAAGCTTTCTTT. This encodes CASSTQGLNTEAFF.

Of note for this clonotype: A single base separates this from a much larger clone, so it may be a read error. The rearrangement links TRBV3-1 to TRBJ2-3; D is ambiguous. CDR3 length: 15 amino acids. Germline CDR1 is LGHDT and CDR2 is YNNKEL (reference sequence). V was clipped by 2 bases and J by 4 bases, with 13 bases between them. CDR3 nucleotides: TGTGCCAGCAGCCAACGGTGTAGAGAGTCAGATACGCAGTATTTT. This encodes CASSQRCRESDTQYF.

This clonotype was seen ten or more times. V and J are TRBV12-3 or TRBV12-4 and TRBJ2-7, with D tentatively TRBD2 (5 bases). The CDR3 runs to 15 residues. V lost 3 bases, J lost 7 bases, and 19 bases lay in between. The CDR3 here is CASSFGKRGILEQYV. The CDR3 region has the DNA TGTGCCAGCAGTTTCGGAAAACGAGGGATACTGGAGCAGTACGTC.

In this sample, this clonotype turned up many times. The rearrangement joins TRBV6-1 to TRBJ2-7; 7 bases match TRBD1. The CDR3 is 13 amino acids. Germline CDR1 MNHNS, CDR2 SASEGT. Germline trimming cut 2 bases from V and 7 bases from J; bases unmatched to any gene: 5. The CDR3 loop is CASSERQGREQYV. In DNA form, the CDR3 reads TGTGCCAGCAGTGAAAGACAGGGTAGGGAGCAGTACGTC.

This clonotype was seen ten or more times. The gene calls are TRBV24-1 and TRBJ2-7; D could derive from TRBD1 or TRBD2 (5 bases each). CDR3 length: 11 amino acids. Germline values: CDR1 KGHDR, CDR2 SFDVKD. V was trimmed by 6 bases and J by 7 bases, leaving 9 bases between them. CDR3 bases: TGTGCCACCAGTCAGGGAGAAGAGCAGTACTTC. Amino acid sequence: CATSQGEEQYF.

Ten or more counts support this clonotype. The V call is TRBV6-1, the J call TRBJ2-2; 11 nucleotides agree with TRBD2. J gave up 7 bases and V 8 bases, and 9 bases lay outside the gene matches. The CDR3 consists of 15 residues. Per the germline V gene, CDR1 is MNHNS and CDR2 is SASEGT. The CDR3: CASAYSGGADGELFF. The CDR3 region has the DNA TGTGCCAGCGCCTATAGCGGGGGGGCTGACGGGGAGCTGTTTTTT.

This clonotype came up many times. The chain joins TRBV25-1 to TRBJ2-3, with TRBD2 matching over 10 bases. Germline V gene sequence: CDR1 MGHDK, CDR2 SYGVNS. V lost 6 bases, J lost 8 bases, and 8 bases stayed unmatched. The length of the CDR3 is 14 residues. The CDR3 sequence: CASSVAGGRGTQYF. The CDR3 coding sequence is TGTGCCAGCAGCGTAGCGGGGGGCCGTGGTACGCAGTATTTT.

This clonotype was picked up many times. This rearrangement joins TRBV7-2 to TRBJ2-5; D is perhaps TRBD1 (5 bases). CDR3 length: 16 residues. Trimming stripped 1 base from V and 1 base from J, with 13 bases between. Germline V gene lookup returns CDR1 SGHTA and CDR2 FQGNSA. CDR3 protein: CASSLERLTGQETQYF. The CDR3 DNA is TGTGCCAGCAGCTTAGAAAGGCTTACAGGCCAAGAGACCCAGTACTTC.

This clonotype appeared many times. The genes are TRBV4-1 and TRBJ1-1; no clear D gene. Trimming removed 2 bases at V and 1 base at J, with 14 bases between. CDR1 is MGHRA, CDR2 YSYEKL, per germline. This CDR3 contains 16 residues. CDR3 region: CASSQPRNPENTEAFF. The CDR3 coding sequence is TGCGCCAGCAGCCAACCCAGGAACCCCGAGAACACTGAAGCTTTCTTT.

This clonotype was detected ten times or more. This sequence joins TRBV6-2 or TRBV6-3 and TRBJ2-3; D ambiguous. Trimming took off 3 bases at V and 2 bases at J, with 9 bases between the two ends. CDR1 and CDR2 (germline): MNHEY, SVGEGT. CDR3 length: 14 amino acids. CDR3 nucleotide sequence: TGTGCCAGCAGTTATTCTAGACCCACAGATACGCAGTATTTT. Residues: CASSYSRPTDTQYF.

The chain uses TRBV6-5 and TRBJ2-5; no clear D. V lost 1 base to trimming and J lost 5 bases, with 5 bases between them. Looked up from germline, CDR1 is MNHEY and CDR2 is SVGAGI. This CDR3 comprises 12 residues. The CDR3: CASSYFGETQYF. The CDR3 DNA sequence: TGTGCCAGCAGTTACTTCGGTGAGACCCAGTACTTC.

There are many counts of this clonotype. V usage is TRBV4-3 and J usage is TRBJ2-1, with TRBD1 matching 10 bases. V trimming: 0 bases; J trimming: 8 bases; junction bases outside the gene matches: 4. Per germline, CDR1 LGHNA and CDR2 YSLEER. This CDR3 spans 15 amino acids. CDR3 nucleotide sequence: TGCGCCAGCAGCCAAGAGGGACAGGGGTGGGATGAGCAGTTCTTC. Amino acid sequence: CASSQEGQGWDEQFF.

The chain uses TRBV10-1 and TRBJ2-4; maybe TRBD1 (6 bases). Trimming shortened V by 0 bases and J by 7 bases, and 19 bases separated the two germline ends. The germline gives CDR1 WNHNN, CDR2 SYGVQD (reference sequence). The CDR3 has 17 residues. CDR3 protein: CASSESLGRDTGNIQYF. The CDR3 DNA reads as TGCGCCAGCAGTGAGTCTCTCGGCCGGGACACTGGTAACATTCAGTACTTC.

This clonotype was counted many times. The rearrangement joins TRBV3-1 to TRBJ1-1; D is uncertain. Per the germline V gene, CDR1 is LGHDT and CDR2 is YNNKEL (reference sequence). Deletions cut 4 bases from V and 10 bases from J, with 16 bases between. The CDR3 contains 13 residues. CDR3 residues: CASSLTGGLRAFF. The CDR3 nucleotides are TGTGCCAGCAGCCTGACGGGCGGCTTACGAGCTTTCTTT.

The sample holds many counts of this clonotype. This chain uses TRBV4-3 with TRBJ1-2; unclear D gene. The CDR3 spans 16 residues. The germline gives CDR1 LGHNA, CDR2 YSLEER. V dropped 5 bases and J dropped 0 bases, with 16 bases sitting between them. CDR3 region: CASSYSREDANYGYTF. As DNA, the CDR3 is TGCGCCAGCAGCTATTCTCGGGAGGATGCTAACTATGGCTACACCTTC.

Points on this clonotype: Just one base apart from a much larger clone, this may be a read error. V usage is TRBV20-1 and J usage is TRBJ2-2, with TRBD2 as a possible D gene (5 bases). From germline, CDR1 is DFQATT and CDR2 SNEGSKA (reference sequence). This CDR3 has 14 residues. CDR3 protein: CSARGSADTGELFF. CDR3 bases: TGCAGTGCCAGAGGGAGCGCGGACACCGGGGAGCTGTTTTTT.

This clonotype came up many times. The V gene is TRBV6-5, the J gene TRBJ2-3; D ambiguous. From germline, CDR1 is MNHEY and CDR2 SVGAGI. This CDR3 has 15 amino acids. Trimming took 4 bases from V and 4 from J, leaving 15 bases between them. In DNA form, the CDR3 reads TGTGCCAGCAGTTTGGCGAGCACCCCACCAGATACGCAGTATTTT. Translation gives CASSLASTPPDTQYF.

This clonotype was recorded at least ten times. This chain uses TRBV5-1 with TRBJ2-7; D possibly corresponds to TRBD1 (5 bases). Deletions cut 2 bases from V and 3 bases from J, with 9 bases between. In germline, CDR1 is SGHRS, CDR2 YFSETQ. The CDR3 extends over 13 amino acids. CDR3 sequence reads: CASSFLDSYEQYV. For the CDR3, the DNA is TGCGCCAGCAGCTTTCTCGACAGCTACGAGCAGTACGTC.

This clonotype was seen at least ten times. The chain has TRBV5-1 and TRBJ2-7; D gene uncertain. Germline-derived CDR1 and CDR2 are SGHRS and YFSETQ. Trimming stripped 5 bases from V and 5 bases from J, with 17 bases between. The CDR3 loop spans 14 amino acids. The CDR3 spells CASRWYRAEDEQYF. In DNA, the CDR3 is TGCGCCAGCAGATGGTATAGGGCAGAGGACGAGCAGTACTTC.

Ten or more counts support this clonotype. The chain uses TRBV7-3 and TRBJ1-6; D unclear. The CDR3 consists of 13 residues. With 8 bases removed from V and 7 bases from J, the gap between germline ends came to 12 bases. Germline CDR1 is SGHTA and CDR2 is FQGTGA. The CDR3 nucleotides are TGTGCCAGCGCCTATCGAGGGAATTCACCCCTCCACTTT. It translates to CASAYRGNSPLHF.

This clonotype was counted ten times or more. The rearrangement joins TRBV7-6 to TRBJ1-4; D perhaps matches TRBD1 (6 bases). Trimming cost V 1 base and J 5 bases, with 17 bases left between them. Germline V CDR1 and CDR2: SGHVS, FNYEAQ. This CDR3 contains 17 residues. The CDR3 DNA reads as TGTGCCAGCAGCTTAGGGTCTCCGGGACACCTCAATGAAAAACTGTTTTTT. It yields the protein CASSLGSPGHLNEKLFF.

At least ten counts were recorded for this clonotype. The V call is TRBV29-1, the J call TRBJ2-2; D gene unclear. The germline CDR1 and CDR2 sequences are SQVTM and ANQGSEA. The CDR3 totals 13 residues. V lost 6 bases and J lost 0, with 8 bases in between. The CDR3 sequence is CSVLTPNTGELFF. The CDR3 coding sequence is TGCAGCGTCCTGACCCCGAACACCGGGGAGCTGTTTTTT.